The clone carrying this T cell receptor beta chain was observed a handful of times. Its specificity is unknown. These data belong to a study of CD8 T cells in ankylosing spondylitis. Findings of the study overall: Matched ankylosing spondylitis synovial fluid reportedly contained a significantly enriched population of disease-linked clones. Relatively rare in peripheral blood, disease-linked clones were also CD8+. Blood of patients with ankylosing spondylitis appeared to be characterized by a TCR beta motif of eight highly homologous variants.

Quantitative 5'-RACE with molecular barcodes produced the TCR beta libraries. TCRdb reprocessed the 5' RACE reads via MiXCR and lists one record per CDR3 protein. This table holds some 400,000 distinct CDR3 sequences, 20% to 25% found once. Germline V gives CDR1 MGHRA, CDR2 YSYEKL. V gave up 3 bases and J gave up 1 base; unmatched junction bases: 6. CDR3 length: 17 residues. The specimen sequenced was blood, either unsorted or a sorted T cell fraction (not recorded which). This chain links TRBV4-1 with TRBJ2-4, with 10 bases that match TRBD2. This clonotype originated in a male donor with ankylosing spondylitis. CDR3 residues: CASSQHPAGGAKNIQYF. CDR3 in DNA: TGCGCCAGCAGCCAGCACCCAGCGGGAGGGGCCAAAAACATTCAGTACTTC.